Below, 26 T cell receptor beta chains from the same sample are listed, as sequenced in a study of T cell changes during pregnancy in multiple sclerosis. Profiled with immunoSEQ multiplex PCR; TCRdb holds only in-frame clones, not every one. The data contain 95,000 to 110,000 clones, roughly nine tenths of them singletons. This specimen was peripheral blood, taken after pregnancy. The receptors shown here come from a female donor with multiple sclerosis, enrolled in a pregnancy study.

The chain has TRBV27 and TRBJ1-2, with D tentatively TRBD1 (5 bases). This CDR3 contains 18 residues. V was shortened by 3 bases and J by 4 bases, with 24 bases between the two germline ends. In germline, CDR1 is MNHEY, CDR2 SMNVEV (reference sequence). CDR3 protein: CASSFSRLGRDPSYGYTF. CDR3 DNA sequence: TGTGCCAGCAGTTTCTCCCGCCTTGGCAGGGATCCTAGCTATGGCTACACCTTC.

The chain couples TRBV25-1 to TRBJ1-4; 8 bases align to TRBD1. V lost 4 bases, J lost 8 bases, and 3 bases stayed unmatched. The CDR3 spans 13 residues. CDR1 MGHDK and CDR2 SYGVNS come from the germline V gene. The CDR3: CASSVTGVEKLFF. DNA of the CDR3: TGTGCCAGCAGTGTGACAGGGGTCGAAAAACTGTTTTTT. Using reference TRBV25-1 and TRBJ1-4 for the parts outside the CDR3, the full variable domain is EADIYQTPRYLVIGTGKKITLECSQTMGHDKMYWYQQDPGMELHLIHYSYGVNSTEKGDLSSESTVSRIRTEHFPLTLESARPSHTSQYLCASSVTGVEKLFFGSGTQLSVL.

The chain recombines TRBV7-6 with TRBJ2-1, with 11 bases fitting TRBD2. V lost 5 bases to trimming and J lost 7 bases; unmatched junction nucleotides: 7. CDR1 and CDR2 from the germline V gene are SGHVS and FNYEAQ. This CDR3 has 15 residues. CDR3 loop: CASSHRLAGRNEQFF. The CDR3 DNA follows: TGTGCCAGCAGCCACCGACTAGCGGGGAGGAATGAGCAGTTCTTC.

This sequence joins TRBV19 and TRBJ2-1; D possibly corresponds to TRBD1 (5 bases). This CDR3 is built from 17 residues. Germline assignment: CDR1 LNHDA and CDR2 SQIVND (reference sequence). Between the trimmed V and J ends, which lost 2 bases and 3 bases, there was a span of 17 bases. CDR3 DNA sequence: TGTGCCAGTAGTATAAGGGTGACAGTTTCTCTCTACAATGAGCAGTTCTTC. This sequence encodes CASSIRVTVSLYNEQFF.

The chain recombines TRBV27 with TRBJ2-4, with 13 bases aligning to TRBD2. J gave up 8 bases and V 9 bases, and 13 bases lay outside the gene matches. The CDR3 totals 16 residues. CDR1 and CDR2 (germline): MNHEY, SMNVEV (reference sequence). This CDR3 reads CARVLAGGPIPDIQYF. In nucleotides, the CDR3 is TGTGCCAGAGTACTAGCGGGAGGGCCTATCCCGGACATTCAGTACTTC.

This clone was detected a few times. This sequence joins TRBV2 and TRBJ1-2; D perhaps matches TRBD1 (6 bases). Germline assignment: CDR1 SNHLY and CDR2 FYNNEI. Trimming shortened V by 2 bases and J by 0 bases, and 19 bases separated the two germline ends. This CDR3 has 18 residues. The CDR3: CASSEPGRGLLANYGYTF. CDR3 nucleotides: TGTGCCAGCAGTGAACCTGGCAGGGGACTATTAGCTAACTATGGCTACACCTTC.

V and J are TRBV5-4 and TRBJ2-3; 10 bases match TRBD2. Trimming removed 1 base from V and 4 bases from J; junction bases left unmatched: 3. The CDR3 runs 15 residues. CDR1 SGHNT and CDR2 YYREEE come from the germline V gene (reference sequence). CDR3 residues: CASSLTAGGADTQYF. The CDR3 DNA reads TGTGCCAGCAGCTTGACAGCGGGAGGGGCAGATACGCAGTATTTT. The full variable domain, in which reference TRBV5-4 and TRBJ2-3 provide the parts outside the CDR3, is ETGVTQSPTHLIKTRGQQVTLRCSSQSGHNTVSWYQQALGQGPQFIFQYYREEENGRGNFPPRFSGLQFPNYSSELNVNALELDDSALYLCASSLTAGGADTQYFGPGTRLTVL.

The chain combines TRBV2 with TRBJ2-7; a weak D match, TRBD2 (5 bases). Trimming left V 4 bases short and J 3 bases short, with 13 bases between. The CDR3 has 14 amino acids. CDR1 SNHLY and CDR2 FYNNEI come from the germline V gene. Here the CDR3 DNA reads TGTGCCAGCAGTGGGGCCAGCGGATTCTACGAGCAGTACTTC. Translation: CASSGASGFYEQYF.

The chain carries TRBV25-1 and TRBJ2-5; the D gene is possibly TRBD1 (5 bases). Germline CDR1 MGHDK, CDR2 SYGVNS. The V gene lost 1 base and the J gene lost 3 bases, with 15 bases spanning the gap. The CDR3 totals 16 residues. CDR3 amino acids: CASSESGKPEKETQYF. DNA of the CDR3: TGTGCCAGCAGTGAATCAGGGAAACCAGAGAAAGAGACCCAGTACTTC.

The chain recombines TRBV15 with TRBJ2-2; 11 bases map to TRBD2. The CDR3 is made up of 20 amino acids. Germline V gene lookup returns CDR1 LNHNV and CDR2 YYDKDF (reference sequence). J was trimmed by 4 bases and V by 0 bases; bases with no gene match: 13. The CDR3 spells CATSRDPNTGTSGSTGELFF. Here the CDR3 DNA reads TGTGCCACCAGCAGAGATCCAAATACCGGGACTAGCGGCTCCACCGGGGAGCTGTTTTTT.

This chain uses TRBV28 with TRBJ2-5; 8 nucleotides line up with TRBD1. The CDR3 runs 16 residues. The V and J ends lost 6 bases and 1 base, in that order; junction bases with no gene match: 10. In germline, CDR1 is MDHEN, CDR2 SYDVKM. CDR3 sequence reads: CASSTIRQGLQETQYF. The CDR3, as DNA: TGTGCCAGCAGCACGATTCGACAGGGGCTCCAAGAGACCCAGTACTTC.

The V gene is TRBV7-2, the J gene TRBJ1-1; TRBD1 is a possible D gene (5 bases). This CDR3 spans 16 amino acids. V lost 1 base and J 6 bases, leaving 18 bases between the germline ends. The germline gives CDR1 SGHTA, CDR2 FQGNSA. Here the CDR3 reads CASSLDLGAIDAEAFF. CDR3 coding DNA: TGTGCCAGCAGCTTAGATCTAGGGGCAATTGATGCTGAAGCTTTCTTT.

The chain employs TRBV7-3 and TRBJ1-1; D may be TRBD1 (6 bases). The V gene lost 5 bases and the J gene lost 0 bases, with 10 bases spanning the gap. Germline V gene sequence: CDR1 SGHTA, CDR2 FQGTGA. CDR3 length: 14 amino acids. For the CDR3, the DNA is TGTGCCAGCAGCCCGGGGACATTGAACACTGAAGCTTTCTTT. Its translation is CASSPGTLNTEAFF.

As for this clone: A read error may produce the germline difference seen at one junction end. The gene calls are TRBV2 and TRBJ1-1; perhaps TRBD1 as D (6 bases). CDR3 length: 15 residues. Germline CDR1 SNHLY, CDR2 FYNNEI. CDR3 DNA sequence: TGTGCCAGCAGGGAAGAACAGGGCCCGAACACTGAAGCTTTCTTT. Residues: CASREEQGPNTEAFF.

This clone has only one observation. Here the CDR3 reads CASSKSRGSSEQYF. The CDR3, as DNA: TGTGCCAGCAGCAAAAGCAGGGGGTCCTCCGAGCAGTACTTC. The rearrangement joins TRBV21-1 to TRBJ2-7; the table calls TRBD1, which could not be checked here. TRBV21-1 constitutes a pseudogene. This CDR3 has 14 amino acids.

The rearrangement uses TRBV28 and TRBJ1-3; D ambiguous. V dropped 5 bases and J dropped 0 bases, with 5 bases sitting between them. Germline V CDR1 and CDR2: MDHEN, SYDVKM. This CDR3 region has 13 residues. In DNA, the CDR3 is TGTGCCAGCAGTCGCTACTCTGGAAACACCATATATTTT. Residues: CASSRYSGNTIYF.

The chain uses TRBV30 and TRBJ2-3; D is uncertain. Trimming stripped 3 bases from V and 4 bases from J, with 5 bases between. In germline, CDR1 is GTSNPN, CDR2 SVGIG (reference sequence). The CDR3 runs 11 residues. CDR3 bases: TGTGCCTGGAGGGCGGCAGATACGCAGTATTTT. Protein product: CAWRAADTQYF. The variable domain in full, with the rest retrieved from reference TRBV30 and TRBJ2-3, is SQTIHQWPATLVQPVGSPLSLECTVEGTSNPNLYWYRQAAGRGLQLLFYSVGIGQISSEVPQNLSASRPQDRQFILSSKKLLLSDSGFYLCAWRAADTQYFGPGTRLTVL.

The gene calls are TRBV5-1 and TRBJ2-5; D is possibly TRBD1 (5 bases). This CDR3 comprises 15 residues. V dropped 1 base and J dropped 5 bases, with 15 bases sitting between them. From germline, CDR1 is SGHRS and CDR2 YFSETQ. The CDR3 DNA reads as TGCGCCAGCAGCTTGCAGGGCGCGCCGCTGGAGACCCAGTACTTC. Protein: CASSLQGAPLETQYF.

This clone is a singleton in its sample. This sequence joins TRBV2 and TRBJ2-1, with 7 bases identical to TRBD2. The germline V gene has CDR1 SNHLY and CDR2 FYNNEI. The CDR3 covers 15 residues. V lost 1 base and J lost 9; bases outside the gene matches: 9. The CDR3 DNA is TGTGCCAGCAGTGAAGATTTGCGGGAGTGGGGTGAGCAGTTCTTC. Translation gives CASSEDLREWGEQFF.

CDR3 bases: TGTGCCAGCAGCCCGCCGGGACAGGGGAGCGAAAAACTGTTTTTT. It is translated as CASSPPGQGSEKLFF. The V gene is TRBV7-9, the J gene TRBJ1-4, with 10 bases lining up with TRBD1. The germline V gene has CDR1 SEHNR and CDR2 FQNEAQ (reference sequence). J gave up 8 bases and V 5 bases, and 8 bases lay outside the gene matches. This CDR3 spans 15 amino acids. The full variable domain, its missing parts supplied by reference TRBV7-9 and TRBJ1-4, is DTGVSQNPRHKITKRGQNVTFRCDPISEHNRLYWYRQTLGQGPEFLTYFQNEAQLEKSRLLSDRFSAERPKGSFSTLEIQRTEQGDSAMYLCASSPPGQGSEKLFFGSGTQLSVL.

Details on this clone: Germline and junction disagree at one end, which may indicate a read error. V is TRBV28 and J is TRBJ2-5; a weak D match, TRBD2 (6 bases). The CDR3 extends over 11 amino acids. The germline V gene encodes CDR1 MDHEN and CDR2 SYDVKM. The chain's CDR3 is CAREEGTPSNF. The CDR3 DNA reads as TGTGCCAGGGAGGAGGGGACCCCCTCTAACTTC.

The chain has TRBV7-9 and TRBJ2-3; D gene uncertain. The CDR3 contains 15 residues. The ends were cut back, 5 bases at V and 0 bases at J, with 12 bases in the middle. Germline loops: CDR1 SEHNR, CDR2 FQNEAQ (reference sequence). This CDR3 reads CASSPFGGSTDTQYF. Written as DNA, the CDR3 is TGTGCCAGCAGCCCCTTCGGTGGTAGCACAGATACGCAGTATTTT.

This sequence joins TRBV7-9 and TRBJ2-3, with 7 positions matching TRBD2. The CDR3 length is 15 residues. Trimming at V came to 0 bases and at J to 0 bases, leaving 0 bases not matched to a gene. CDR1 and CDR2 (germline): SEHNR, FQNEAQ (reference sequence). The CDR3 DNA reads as TGTGCCAGCAGCTTAGCGGGAGGGAGCACAGATACGCAGTATTTT. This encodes CASSLAGGSTDTQYF.

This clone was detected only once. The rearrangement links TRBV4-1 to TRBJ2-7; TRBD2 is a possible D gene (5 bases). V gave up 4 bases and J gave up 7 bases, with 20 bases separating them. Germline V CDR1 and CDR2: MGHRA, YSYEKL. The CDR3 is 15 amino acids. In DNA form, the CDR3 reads TGCGCCAGCAGCCCCTCTCTGGGATTACCGGGGGAGCAGTACTTC. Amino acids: CASSPSLGLPGEQYF.

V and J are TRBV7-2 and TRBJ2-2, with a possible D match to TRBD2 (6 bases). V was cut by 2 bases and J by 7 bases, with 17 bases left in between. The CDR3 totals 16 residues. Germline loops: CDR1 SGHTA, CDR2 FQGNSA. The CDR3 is CASSLNGRGGNGELFF. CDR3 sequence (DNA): TGTGCCAGCAGCTTAAATGGCCGTGGGGGGAACGGGGAGCTGTTTTTT. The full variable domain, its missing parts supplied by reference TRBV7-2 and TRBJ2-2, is GAGVSQSPSNKVTEKGKDVELRCDPISGHTALYWYRQSLGQGLEFLIYFQGNSAPDKSGLPSDRFSAERTGGSVSTLTIQRTQQEDSAVYLCASSLNGRGGNGELFFGEGSRLTVL.

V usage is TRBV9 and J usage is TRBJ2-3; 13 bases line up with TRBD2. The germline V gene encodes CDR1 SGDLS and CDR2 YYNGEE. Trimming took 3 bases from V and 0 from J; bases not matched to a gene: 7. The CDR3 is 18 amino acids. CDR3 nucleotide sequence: TGTGCCAGCAGCGCAGGGACTAGCGGGACTACTAGCACAGATACGCAGTATTTT. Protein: CASSAGTSGTTSTDTQYF.